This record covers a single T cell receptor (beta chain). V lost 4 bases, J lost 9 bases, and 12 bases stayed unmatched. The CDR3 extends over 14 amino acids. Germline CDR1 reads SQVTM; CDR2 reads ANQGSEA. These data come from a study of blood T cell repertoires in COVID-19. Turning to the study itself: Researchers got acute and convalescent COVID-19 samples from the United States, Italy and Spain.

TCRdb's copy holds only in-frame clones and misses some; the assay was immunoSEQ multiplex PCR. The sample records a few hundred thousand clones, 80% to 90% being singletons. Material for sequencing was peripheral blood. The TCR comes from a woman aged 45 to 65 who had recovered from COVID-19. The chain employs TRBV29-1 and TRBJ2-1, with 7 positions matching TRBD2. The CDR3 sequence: CSVVGRERYSEQFF. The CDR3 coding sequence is TGCAGCGTTGTGGGGCGGGAGAGGTATAGTGAGCAGTTCTTC.